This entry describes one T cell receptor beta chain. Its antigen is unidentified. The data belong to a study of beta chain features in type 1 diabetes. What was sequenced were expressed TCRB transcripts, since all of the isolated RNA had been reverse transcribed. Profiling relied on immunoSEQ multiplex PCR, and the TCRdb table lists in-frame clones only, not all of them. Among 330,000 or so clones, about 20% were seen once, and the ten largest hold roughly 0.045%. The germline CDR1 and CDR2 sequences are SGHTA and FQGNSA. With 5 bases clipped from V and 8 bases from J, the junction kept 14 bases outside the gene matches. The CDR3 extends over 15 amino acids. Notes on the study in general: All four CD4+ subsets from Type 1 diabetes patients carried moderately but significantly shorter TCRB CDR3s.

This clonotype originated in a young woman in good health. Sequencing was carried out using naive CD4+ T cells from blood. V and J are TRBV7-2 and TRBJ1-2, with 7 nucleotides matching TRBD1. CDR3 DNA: TGTGCCAGCAGCACACCCGGGACAGAACATGCCGGCTACACCTTC. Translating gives CASSTPGTEHAGYTF.